The sequence of this TCR beta chain was determined in a study of blood T cell repertoires in COVID-19. Whole-study context: Whether acute or convalescent, the COVID-19 samples came from the United States, Italy and Spain. From T cells, B-cell-depleted T cells, or PBMCs came the material, which was cDNA or gDNA.

In the authors' workflow: Reference gene primer amplification in the assay estimated nucleated cell counts. Clones were read by immunoSEQ multiplex PCR, and TCRdb kept only the in-frame ones, dropping some. D and trimming were read from the DNA, whereas the V and J calls and clone size are those reported in that table. The profile shows about 200,000 clones, 65% to 85% of them singletons. CDR3 length: 11 amino acids. From germline, CDR1 is MDHEN and CDR2 SYDVKM. Deletions cut 3 bases from V and 4 bases from J, with 3 bases between. The sequenced material came from peripheral blood. The clonotype was recovered from a woman aged 80 or older with acute or convalescent COVID-19. This rearrangement joins TRBV28 to TRBJ1-2; D unclear. CDR3 residues: CASSFGYGYTF. Written as DNA, the CDR3 is TGTGCCAGCAGTTTCGGCTATGGCTACACCTTC.